Listed here are 23 T cell receptor beta chains from one sample, sequenced in a study of early T cells in non-severe SARS-CoV-2 infection. Each CDR3 protein gets one entry after TCRdb re-called the 5' RACE reads with MiXCR. The profile shows 100,000 to 130,000 distinct CDR3 sequences, over 10% of them singletons. The sequenced material came from whole blood. These receptors all come from an adult who was a healthcare worker with PCR-confirmed SARS-CoV-2 infection or an uninfected control (not recorded which).

J is TRBJ1-6 and V is TRBV6-1, with no clear D. Between the trimmed V and J ends, which lost 6 bases and 11 bases, there was a span of 17 bases. This CDR3 spans 14 amino acids. Looked up from germline, CDR1 is MNHNS and CDR2 is SASEGT. The CDR3 DNA reads as TGTGCCAGCAGAGGTTGGAGCCCGGCGGCACCCCTCCACTTT. Amino acid sequence: CASRGWSPAAPLHF.

This clonotype was seen many times. The chain is built from TRBV2 and TRBJ2-2; 8 nucleotides match TRBD1. Trimming cost V 7 bases and J 1 base; bases outside gene matches: 5. The germline CDR1 and CDR2 sequences are SNHLY and FYNNEI. The CDR3 totals 15 residues. The CDR3 loop is CASTRTGMNTGELFF. The CDR3 nucleotides read TGTGCCAGCACCCGGACAGGGATGAACACCGGGGAGCTGTTTTTT.

The V call is TRBV12-3 or TRBV12-4, the J call TRBJ1-1, with a weak D call TRBD1 (5 bases). There are 15 residues in the CDR3. The V end lost 2 bases, the J end lost 4 bases, and 14 bases lay between the germline ends. The CDR3 loop reads CASSLSGSQGTEAFF. CDR3 DNA sequence: TGTGCCAGCAGTTTATCGGGTAGCCAGGGCACTGAAGCTTTCTTT.

The CDR3 nucleotides are TGTGCCAGTAGACAGGGGGCTAGTACCGGGGAGCTGTTTTTT. Residues: CASRQGASTGELFF. The gene calls are TRBV19 and TRBJ2-2, with 9 bases identical to TRBD1. The V gene's germline CDR1 is LNHDA and CDR2 SQIVND (reference sequence). V shed 6 bases and J 5 bases; nucleotides not matched to a gene: 4. CDR3 size: 14 residues.

J is TRBJ1-2 and V is TRBV6-2 or TRBV6-3, with 11 nucleotides matching TRBD1. V trimming: 5 bases; J trimming: 4 bases; junction bases outside the gene matches: 9. Germline lookup yields CDR1 MNHEY and CDR2 SVGEGT. This CDR3 is 16 amino acids long. The CDR3, as DNA: TGTGCCAGCAGTACGATCCGGGACAGGGGGACCTATGGCTACACCTTC. Translation gives CASSTIRDRGTYGYTF.

The chain recombines TRBV28 with TRBJ1-1; 8 bases map to TRBD1. CDR3 size: 14 residues. In germline, CDR1 is MDHEN, CDR2 SYDVKM. The ends lost 5 bases at V and 8 bases at J; junction bases unmatched: 10. The CDR3 DNA reads TGTGCCAGCAGTAACGGACAGGGTTATGTAGAAGCTTTCTTT. It encodes CASSNGQGYVEAFF. Full variable domain (remainder filled in from reference TRBV28 and TRBJ1-1): DVKVTQSSRYLVKRTGEKVFLECVQDMDHENMFWYRQDPGLGLRLIYFSYDVKMKEKGDIPEGYSVSREKKERFSLILESASTNQTSMYLCASSNGQGYVEAFFGQGTRLTVV.

This clonotype was detected only a few times. This chain joins TRBV11-2 and TRBJ2-7; D unclear. The CDR3 sequence is 13 residues long. The V gene's germline CDR1 is SGHAT and CDR2 FQNNGV. V was trimmed by 7 bases and J by 0 bases, leaving 10 bases between them. The CDR3 DNA is TGTGCCAGCAACAAGCGTGTCTCCTACGAGCAGTACTTC. Its translation: CASNKRVSYEQYF.

The chain employs TRBV20-1 and TRBJ1-5; 7 nucleotides align to TRBD1. The length of the CDR3 is 14 residues. CDR1 and CDR2 (germline): DFQATT, SNEGSKA (reference sequence). V lost 6 bases and J lost 3; bases outside the gene matches: 8. Here the CDR3 reads CSAWDSGSNQPQHF. CDR3 DNA sequence: TGCAGTGCCTGGGACAGCGGATCCAATCAGCCCCAGCATTTT.

The chain uses TRBV18 and TRBJ1-5; D remains ambiguous. Germline V gene sequence: CDR1 KGHSH, CDR2 LQKENI. This CDR3 has 13 amino acids. Trimming took 2 bases from V and 1 from J, leaving 3 bases between them. CDR3 in amino acids: CASSPGSNQPQHF. The CDR3 DNA follows: TGTGCCAGCTCACCAGGGAGCAATCAGCCCCAGCATTTT.

This clonotype was found a few times. The chain uses TRBV6-5 and TRBJ2-5; 10 bases agree with TRBD2. This CDR3 region has 16 residues. With V trimmed by 2 bases and J by 1 base, 4 bases remained unmatched. Germline CDR1 MNHEY, CDR2 SVGAGI. CDR3: CASSYRLAGAQETQYF. CDR3 sequence (DNA): TGTGCCAGCAGTTACAGGCTAGCGGGGGCCCAAGAGACCCAGTACTTC.

This clonotype was observed many times. The V and J genes are TRBV12-3 or TRBV12-4 and TRBJ1-1, with TRBD1 matching over 7 bases. The J segment lost 6 bases and the V segment lost 1 base, leaving 8 bases of the junction unmatched. The CDR3 contains 15 residues. This CDR3 reads CASSLGGTGVAEAFF. CDR3 coding DNA: TGTGCCAGCAGTTTAGGGGGAACAGGGGTTGCTGAAGCTTTCTTT.

This clonotype was seen many times. J is TRBJ2-6 and V is TRBV5-4; D may match TRBD1 or TRBD2 (5 bases each). V was shortened by 3 bases and J by 7 bases, with 17 bases between the two germline ends. This CDR3 spans 16 amino acids. Germline V gene lookup returns CDR1 SGHNT and CDR2 YYREEE (reference sequence). The CDR3, as DNA: TGTGCCAGCAGCTCGGCCGGGGCTGGGGTAGCCAACGTCCTGACTTTC. Translation gives CASSSAGAGVANVLTF.

The chain couples TRBV7-3 to TRBJ2-2; D gene unclear. The V gene lost 5 bases and the J gene lost 5 bases, with 12 bases spanning the gap. Germline CDR1 SGHTA, CDR2 FQGTGA. This CDR3 comprises 14 residues. CDR3 protein: CASSEGIVTGELFF. For the CDR3, the DNA is TGTGCCAGCAGCGAAGGAATAGTGACCGGGGAGCTGTTTTTT.

This clonotype has a count of ten or more. CDR3 protein: CASSHPQGGVTGELFF. The CDR3 DNA is TGTGCCAGCAGCCACCCCCAGGGGGGAGTGACCGGGGAGCTGTTTTTT. The V gene is TRBV7-2, the J gene TRBJ2-2; the D gene is possibly TRBD1 (7 bases). V lost 5 bases and J lost 5, with 18 bases in between. There are 16 residues in the CDR3. Germline V gives CDR1 SGHTA, CDR2 FQGNSA.

In its sample, this clonotype was seen a few times. V usage is TRBV4-2 and J usage is TRBJ2-1; 10 bases match TRBD2. Trimming cost V 4 bases and J 9 bases; bases outside gene matches: 15. In germline, CDR1 is LGHNA, CDR2 YNFKEQ. The CDR3 length is 17 residues. The CDR3 sequence: CASSLPGASGSGGEQFF. The CDR3 DNA is TGTGCCAGCAGCCTACCCGGGGCTAGCGGGAGTGGGGGTGAGCAGTTCTTC.

There are many counts of this clonotype. The rearrangement joins TRBV7-3 to TRBJ2-3; D is uncertain. CDR3 size: 13 residues. The V gene's germline CDR1 is SGHTA and CDR2 FQGTGA. V lost 4 bases and J lost 4, with 9 bases in between. The CDR3 is CASSYGVADTQYF. As DNA, the CDR3 is TGTGCCAGCAGCTACGGAGTTGCAGATACGCAGTATTTT.

This chain uses TRBV12-3 or TRBV12-4 with TRBJ2-7; no definite D call. This CDR3 comprises 11 residues. The V and J ends lost 4 bases and 3 bases respectively, with 4 bases between them. The CDR3 bases are TGTGCCAGCAGTTCCCGCTACGAGCAGTACTTC. Its translation is CASSSRYEQYF.

This clonotype was recorded at least ten times. The gene calls are TRBV9 and TRBJ2-2; D gene unclear. V dropped 1 base and J dropped 5 bases, with 3 bases sitting between them. The CDR3 consists of 12 residues. Germline CDR1 reads SGDLS; CDR2 reads YYNGEE. CDR3 coding DNA: TGTGCCAGCAGCGTAAAGACCGGGGAGCTGTTTTTT. The encoded protein is CASSVKTGELFF.

This clonotype has only a few counts. The gene calls are TRBV10-3 and TRBJ1-2; 9 nucleotides line up with TRBD1. The CDR3 loop spans 13 amino acids. With V trimmed by 10 bases and J by 2 bases, 5 bases remained unmatched. Germline V gene data show CDR1 as ENHRY and CDR2 as SYGVKD. The CDR3 protein is CATDGQGNYGYTF. The DNA of the CDR3 is TGTGCCACCGACGGACAGGGGAACTATGGCTACACCTTC.

In this sample, this clonotype turned up many times. CDR3 sequence: CSAEGQMYGYTF. CDR3 DNA: TGCAGCGCCGAGGGACAGATGTATGGCTACACCTTC. This chain joins TRBV29-1 and TRBJ1-2; 7 positions agree with TRBD1. The CDR3 has 12 residues. The J segment lost 5 bases and the V segment lost 7 bases, leaving 7 bases of the junction unmatched. Germline V gives CDR1 SQVTM, CDR2 ANQGSEA.

This clonotype was detected only a few times. The chain has TRBV6-5 and TRBJ2-7, with 10 nucleotides matching TRBD2. Germline lookup yields CDR1 MNHEY and CDR2 SVGAGI. The CDR3 spans 15 residues. The ends lost 5 bases at V and 4 bases at J; junction bases unmatched: 8. CDR3 amino acids: CASSEREGFEYEQYF. The CDR3, as DNA: TGTGCCAGCAGTGAGCGGGAGGGGTTTGAGTACGAGCAGTACTTC.

This clonotype has just a few counts. J is TRBJ2-1 and V is TRBV5-1; TRBD1 matches at 9 bases. There are 16 residues in the CDR3. Per germline, CDR1 SGHRS and CDR2 YFSETQ. V shed 2 bases, J shed 6 bases, and the junction held 9 bases outside the gene matches. CDR3 residues: CASSFARDRVGNEQFF. CDR3 in DNA: TGCGCCAGCAGCTTTGCGCGGGACAGGGTCGGCAATGAGCAGTTCTTC.

This clonotype was seen at least ten times. The chain has TRBV20-1 and TRBJ1-1, with TRBD1 as a possible D gene (5 bases). Germline V lookup: CDR1 DFQATT, CDR2 SNEGSKA (reference sequence). The CDR3 has 12 amino acids. Trimming took 6 bases from V and 5 from J, leaving 13 bases between them. The CDR3 region is CSANPRATEAFF. CDR3 DNA: TGCAGTGCAAATCCCAGGGCAACTGAAGCTTTCTTT.